This TCR beta chain was identified during a study of T cell responses to AZD1222 COVID-19 vaccine. Points from the study as a whole: Two doses of AZD1222 preceded a rise in Spike-specific TCR breadth and depth. Possibly, clonal diversity was underestimated; donors were largely white British and included more females.

Trimming removed 1 base from V and 7 bases from J, with 12 bases in between. Germline CDR1 and CDR2: SGHNT and YYREEE (reference sequence). This CDR3 has 14 residues. The table came from immunoSEQ multiplex PCR; TCRdb's copy has only in-frame clones and leaves some out. The data show some 45,000 clones, about 90% seen once. A remark on this clone: Its target is not known.

The V gene is TRBV5-4, the J gene TRBJ2-1, with D tentatively TRBD1 or TRBD2 (6 bases each). The specimen comprised peripheral blood, sampled 28 days after the second AZD1222 dose. The clonotype was recovered from an adult who received the AZD1222 COVID-19 vaccine. CDR3 region: CASSLIGGPNEQFF. DNA for the CDR3: TGTGCCAGCAGCTTGATAGGGGGGCCTAATGAGCAGTTCTTC.